This paragraph covers one TCR beta chain sequence. This clone's antigen is unknown. Base qualities are not at hand, and no much larger clone is one base apart. Libraries were constructed by the immunoSEQ multiplex PCR assay. The multiplex PCR relied on a mix of 60 forward primers for TCR Vbeta segments and 13 reverse primers for TCR Jbeta segments. A multiplex PCR assay on genomic DNA amplified the CDR3 region of rearranged TCR beta genes. Amplified TCR beta libraries were sequenced as 87-base-pair reads on the Illumina HiSeq System. Per the original workflow: In a later analysis, tens of millions of unique TCR beta chains were counted across the roughly 700 repertoires, and approximately 9.9 million of these chains were shared by at least two donors. To remove PCR and sequencing errors, raw reads were error-corrected and collapsed into unique sequences using a nearest-neighbor algorithm that merged closely related sequences. CDR3 sequences were aligned to IMGT reference sequences to assign V, D and J gene segments. For a sequence to be retained, a match of at least six nucleotides to both a V gene segment and a J gene segment was required. A rearrangement counted as productive if the CDR3 had no stop codons and remained in frame with V and J, and every other rearrangement counted as non-productive. Following IMGT convention, CDR3 was defined as the stretch from the second conserved V-encoded cysteine up to the conserved J-encoded phenylalanine. The earlier analysis of a few hundred of the donors excluded sequences that lacked an unambiguous match to a single V gene segment. An earlier analysis of over 450 of the donors classified V segments as functional when productive rearrangements were above 56.7% and as segregating when the standard deviation between donors was above 5%. A statistical classification framework was built to diagnose cytomegalovirus status from the catalog of TCR beta chain sequences. V and J gene assignment, in a later analysis, came from comparing TCR nucleotide sequences with IMGT/GENE-DB human TR gene sequences. In a later analysis, CDR3 sequences and most-parsimonious VDJ recombination scenarios were assigned using the TCRdist pipeline. In a later analysis, every TCR beta chain was defined by the combination of its CDR3 amino acid sequence and its V-gene family, and reads without a unique V-gene family were dropped. As a way to deal with suspected cross-contamination and a sequencing artifact, a later analysis dropped roughly 620 nucleotide sequences that were highly shared and had low generation probability. For each public chain, a later analysis derived a clonal expansion index from normalized ranks of inferred template counts within each repertoire. Generation probabilities in a later analysis came from a VDJ recombination model fitted to out-of-frame rearrangements, and those results were checked against IGoR. Hypergeometric tests were used in a later analysis to score TCR-TCR, TCR-HLA and TCR-CMV co-occurrence, with a repertoire-size bias correction applied to the TCR pairs. In a later analysis, false discovery rates were estimated by permuting HLA or CMV assignments 20 times. In a later analysis, co-occurring TCRs were grouped using DBSCAN, and TCRdist sequence similarity was added for clustering within HLA-allele-positive subsets. Repertoires with fewer than 30,000 or more than 120,000 public chains were left out of co-occurrence clustering, as were a few repertoires with anomalous nucleotide sharing. Drawn from immuneACCESS, this table holds only the in-frame rearrangements with V and J called that TCRdb kept. Clones are partly lost; checked studies trace under half to an unresolved V gene and leave the rest unexplained. That table gives V, J and clone size, and the DNA gave D and trimming. The sample profile shows around 130,000 clones; around 79% of them were found once. Over 2% of the sample comes from the top ten.

In total, more than 500 healthy bone marrow donors made up the cohort. Cohort members were all nominally healthy when sampled, although unrecorded immune exposures were likely present. The donor tested CMV seropositive, placing the donor among the roughly 300 seropositive members of the cohort. Every donor gave a peripheral blood sample, and the peripheral blood mononuclear cells from that sample were used for TCR beta sequencing. Genomic DNA was extracted from the blood cell samples with the Qiagen DNeasy Blood Extraction Kit. This specimen belongs to a study of cytomegalovirus exposure and HLA in healthy donors (dated by TCRdb to about 2017). With respect to the entire study: According to an earlier analysis of several hundred of the donors, 200 million or so T cells yielded some 120 million unique TCR beta sequences and approximately 300 Gb of sequence data. To predict cytomegalovirus infection status, the study brought together high-throughput TCR immunosequencing, statistical association of individual TCRs with disease status, and machine learning. Donor age, sex, ethnicity and CMV serostatus were compiled together with the repertoire data. HLA typing included class I and class II loci at four-digit resolution. Of the roughly 400 genotyped donors, around 81% fell in the genetic ancestry cluster associated with self-reported Caucasian donors. Along with the approximately 650-subject first cohort, a separate validation cohort of over a hundred different subjects was used. Rather than using new phenotypic data, the later analysis identified candidate immune exposures from TCR beta sequences and from how often those sequences occurred across donors. To decide whether each TCR beta V gene segment behaved as functional or pseudogenic, an earlier analysis of some 540 of the donors relied on high-throughput TCR beta sequencing. In a later genetic analysis, genome-wide SNP genotypes for about three fifths of the roughly 670 donors were used, and that subset was treated as a discovery cohort. The aim of the study was to test whether cataloging public T cell receptors could identify signatures of past pathogen exposure. An early release that covered fewer than 750 HLA-typed donors contained approximately 290 gigabases of sequencing data and tens of millions of unique TCR sequences. The T cell repertoires of about 700 subjects were profiled by immunosequencing and related to cytomegalovirus serostatus. Five DR-DQ haplotypes were treated as single units for association and clustering because of strong linkage in the cohort. On average, approximately 250,000 unique TCR beta nucleotide sequences were sequenced per donor among a few hundred genotyped donors of the cohort, with roughly a sixth of those sequences being non-productive. In a later analysis, previously published TCR beta repertoires from 550 to 700 donors were re-analyzed and high-resolution HLA genotyping was added so that TCR occurrence patterns could be studied. All discovery cohort repertoires had been generated on a single sequencing platform. Typing coverage varied by locus: about 620-640 donors for A, B, C, DRB1 and DQB1; approximately 560 for DQA1; around 610 for DPA1; roughly 450 for DPB1.

V is clipped by 3 bases and J by 0 bases, and the sequence between their germline boundaries is 9 bases long. The CDR3 contains 14 residues, cysteine and phenylalanine counted. The kept DNA is CDR3 alone, 42 bases in frame from the first base. The germline V gene (reference sequence) yields GTSNPN for CDR1 and SVGIG for CDR2. General study outcomes and caveats: In an earlier analysis of some 550 of the donors, most TCR beta V segments were observed in productive rearrangements about 90% or about 30% of the time, broadly matching IMGT annotations. According to a later analysis, TCR association rates differed among HLA loci, with DRB1 alleles showing the most associated TCRs and HLA-C alleles showing the fewest. The cohort was sequenced for TCR beta chains only, and without alpha or paired-chain data the features that could be detected were limited. Three of the identified cytomegalovirus-associated TCR beta chains were confirmed in vitro to be specific for cytomegalovirus antigens. The earlier analysis of approximately 540 of the donors excluded about 16 rarely observed V segments, including chromosome 9 orphons, because counts were too low. Several of the top co-occurrence clusters appeared to be linked to parvovirus B19, influenza, CMV and Epstein-Barr virus, according to a later analysis. It was suggested by the authors that the approach could potentially be generalized to other disease states and immunological phenotypes. Sequencing depth was assumed to be roughly uniform across donors in the presence/absence analyses, though that assumption may not hold. In both the original and validation cohorts, the classifier was reported to diagnose cytomegalovirus status with high specificity and sensitivity. Some IMGT-functional V segments, including TRBV6-2 and TRBV6-3, could not be told apart with the 87-base-pair reads, so those segments were excluded. In the study, about 150 TCR beta chains were listed as associated with cytomegalovirus. While some public TCRs were present in many individuals, most TCR sequences turned up only very rarely across donors. A later analysis found that most CMV-associated TCR beta chains appeared HLA-restricted, with HLA associations seemingly driven largely by CMV exposure. According to a later genetic analysis, donors in an Asian-associated ancestry cluster had fewer N-insertions in productive TCRs than the roughly 700-donor mean. V-gene and J-gene trimming of TCR beta chains was associated with a missense DCLRE1C variant in a later genetic analysis, and the association was replicated in an independent cohort. When HLA alleles, especially DR and DQ, strongly co-occurred, TCR associations were difficult to assign to individual alleles. The sequencing pipeline was judged likely to have produced a cluster of highly shared sequence variants as a technical artifact. CMV serostatus was the only immune exposure information available for the cohort. At a false discovery rate of 0.05, a later analysis linked around 17,000 TCR beta sequences to specific HLA alleles. Because HLA typing was missing for some donors at each locus, association tests included only the typed subset. A further reported finding was that TCR beta sequences accurately predicted the HLA-A and HLA-B alleles for most subjects in the first cohort. Compared with equally common non-associated chains, HLA-associated TCR beta chains in a later analysis were more clonally expanded and had lower generation probabilities. Linkage disequilibrium might explain the correlated functional status among segregating V segments, but an unknown experimental factor could not be excluded.

Sequenced material: PBMCs. The receptor was isolated from a woman between 35 and 50 years old in good health and CMV-seropositive. Recombination connected TRBV30 to TRBJ2-1; a tentative D call is TRBD2 (5 bases match). The sequence in DNA is TGTGCCTGGAGGCCGGCGGGCTCCTACAATGAGCAGTTCTTC. This translates into CAWRPAGSYNEQFF.